A single sample gave rise to the 22 T cell receptor beta chains below, sequenced in a study of neoadjuvant anti-PD-1 for oral cavity cancer. The assay was immunoSEQ multiplex PCR, and TCRdb's table has in-frame clones only and misses some. The sample lists under 15,000 clones; roughly 70% were seen once. This specimen consisted of tumor tissue, obtained before nivolumab (anti-PD-1) treatment. The receptors originated from a person aged 35 to 85 with oral cavity squamous cell carcinoma. The donor label of this sample is uncertain.

V gene TRBV11-2 combines with J gene TRBJ2-7, with D maybe TRBD1 (5 bases). The CDR3 contains 14 residues. V was cut by 2 bases and J by 3 bases, with 11 bases left in between. Per germline, CDR1 SGHAT and CDR2 FQNNGV. The CDR3 bases are TGTGCCAGCAGCTTAAGGAGCAGGGTCTACGAGCAGTACTTC. The encoded protein is CASSLRSRVYEQYF.

This clone has a handful of counts. The rearrangement links TRBV7-7 to TRBJ2-3; 8 nucleotides agree with TRBD2. Trimming took 1 base from V and 5 from J; bases not matched to a gene: 14. CDR1 and CDR2 from the germline V gene are SSHAT and FNYEAQ (reference sequence). The CDR3 has 18 amino acids. The CDR3, as DNA: TGTGCCAGCAGCTTAGAGCCTCTAGGGTCGGGAGGGGGAGATACGCAGTATTTT. It is translated as CASSLEPLGSGGGDTQYF.

This clone was seen only a few times. V is TRBV5-4 and J is TRBJ1-1; no clear D. Looked up from germline, CDR1 is SGHNT and CDR2 is YYREEE (reference sequence). The CDR3 is 18 amino acids. The V gene lost 5 bases and the J gene lost 6 bases, with 29 bases spanning the gap. CDR3 residues: CASSLQRGGWGGDAEAFF. CDR3 in DNA: TGTGCCAGCAGTCTGCAGCGGGGTGGGTGGGGAGGTGACGCTGAAGCTTTCTTT.

This clone came up a few times. CDR3 in amino acids: CASSYTGSYNEQFF. For the CDR3, the DNA is TGTGCCAGCAGTTATACAGGGAGCTACAATGAGCAGTTCTTC. The V and J genes are TRBV6-5 and TRBJ2-1, with TRBD1 as a possible D gene (6 bases). This CDR3 has 14 amino acids. Trimming stripped 3 bases from V and 3 bases from J, with 9 bases between. The germline V gene has CDR1 MNHEY and CDR2 SVGAGI.

This chain links TRBV27 with TRBJ2-7; D not resolved. CDR3 length: 14 residues. Germline CDR1 and CDR2: MNHEY and SMNVEV (reference sequence). V lost 2 bases to trimming and J lost 1 base, with 9 bases between them. DNA for the CDR3: TGTGCCAGCAGTTTAGGCGGACCGTCCTACGAGCAGTACTTC. Residues: CASSLGGPSYEQYF.

V usage is TRBV4-2 and J usage is TRBJ2-2; 7 bases match TRBD1. CDR3 length equals 16 residues. V shed 1 base and J 2 bases; nucleotides not matched to a gene: 4. Germline V gene lookup returns CDR1 LGHNA and CDR2 YNFKEQ. In DNA, the CDR3 is TGTGCCAGCAGCCAAGGAACAGGGGAAAACACCGGGGAGCTGTTTTTT. Translation: CASSQGTGENTGELFF.

The chain uses TRBV7-8 and TRBJ1-4; no firm D call. Germline assignment: CDR1 SGHVS and CDR2 FQNEAQ. Trimming cost V 4 bases and J 3 bases, with 9 bases left between them. This CDR3 is built from 14 residues. The CDR3 DNA reads TGTGCCAGCAGCTCACCGGGCCCTAATGAAAAACTGTTTTTT. Protein: CASSSPGPNEKLFF.

V is TRBV6-5 and J is TRBJ1-4; 7 bases are shared with TRBD1. J was trimmed by 8 bases and V by 0 bases; bases with no gene match: 9. In germline, CDR1 is MNHEY, CDR2 SVGAGI. The CDR3 contains 16 residues. CDR3 region: CASSYSIAGGREKLFF. For the CDR3, the DNA is TGTGCCAGCAGTTACTCGATTGCAGGGGGACGGGAAAAACTGTTTTTT.

The chain employs TRBV29-1 and TRBJ2-7; no firm D call. Germline V gives CDR1 SQVTM, CDR2 ANQGSEA. The length of the CDR3 is 12 residues. The V and J ends lost 7 bases and 6 bases respectively, with 16 bases between them. In nucleotides, the CDR3 is TGCAGCGCTCGAATACAGCTGAGCGAGCAGTACTTC. It specifies CSARIQLSEQYF.

This clone was recorded a few times. The gene calls are TRBV7-2 and TRBJ2-7; 8 bases map to TRBD2. V lost 5 bases and J lost 1; bases outside the gene matches: 7. Germline V gene data show CDR1 as SGHTA and CDR2 as FQGNSA. This CDR3 is 15 amino acids long. DNA for the CDR3: TGTGCCAGCAGCCCACAGACTAGCGTATCCTACGAGCAGTACTTC. Its translation: CASSPQTSVSYEQYF.

This clone showed up just a few times. The gene calls are TRBV2 and TRBJ2-7; the D is unclear. The germline V gene encodes CDR1 SNHLY and CDR2 FYNNEI. V lost 7 bases, J lost 5 bases, and 12 bases lay in between. The CDR3 totals 12 residues. The CDR3 loop is CASNWPSDEQYF. As DNA, the CDR3 is TGTGCCAGCAATTGGCCCAGCGACGAGCAGTACTTC.

J is TRBJ1-5 and V is TRBV7-9, with D possibly matching TRBD1 (6 bases). The germline V gene has CDR1 SEHNR and CDR2 FQNEAQ (reference sequence). Deletions cut 5 bases from V and 7 bases from J, with 18 bases between. The CDR3 consists of 15 residues. In DNA form, the CDR3 reads TGTGCCAGCAGCCCTAGTGGGGGGGGCGGGCAGCCCCAGCATTTT. This gives the protein CASSPSGGGGQPQHF. Using reference TRBV7-9 and TRBJ1-5 for the parts outside the CDR3, the full variable domain is DTGVSQNPRHKITKRGQNVTFRCDPISEHNRLYWYRQTLGQGPEFLTYFQNEAQLEKSRLLSDRFSAERPKGSFSTLEIQRTEQGDSAMYLCASSPSGGGGQPQHFGDGTRLSIL.

This chain uses TRBV5-1 with TRBJ1-1, with D hard to call. The CDR3 has 13 residues. CDR1 is SGHRS and CDR2 is YFSETQ in the germline V gene. Deletions cut 0 bases from V and 2 bases from J, with 5 bases between. The CDR3 loop is CASSLAGNTEAFF. CDR3 bases: TGCGCCAGCAGCTTGGCGGGAAACACTGAAGCTTTCTTT. Full variable domain (missing parts from reference TRBV5-1 and TRBJ1-1): KAGVTQTPRYLIKTRGQQVTLSCSPISGHRSVSWYQQTPGQGLQFLFEYFSETQRNKGNFPGRFSGRQFSNSRSEMNVSTLELGDSALYLCASSLAGNTEAFFGQGTRLTVV.

The chain combines TRBV10-3 with TRBJ2-5, with TRBD2 identical over 7 bases. V gave up 6 bases and J gave up 5 bases; unmatched junction bases: 3. The germline CDR1 and CDR2 sequences are ENHRY and SYGVKD. The CDR3 has 12 amino acids. CDR3 loop: CAIRGGDETQYF. The CDR3 DNA is TGTGCCATCAGGGGGGGGGACGAGACCCAGTACTTC.

The genes are TRBV11-2 and TRBJ2-1; possibly TRBD1 or TRBD2 for D (6 bases each). Germline-derived CDR1 and CDR2 are SGHAT and FQNNGV. This CDR3 has 13 amino acids. V was shortened by 3 bases and J by 7 bases, with 10 bases between the two germline ends. The CDR3 reads CASSFGGGNEQFF. The CDR3 DNA sequence: TGTGCCAGCAGCTTCGGGGGCGGGAATGAGCAGTTCTTC.

The chain carries TRBV11-3 and TRBJ2-7; TRBD1 is a possible D gene (5 bases). Germline V gives CDR1 SGHNT, CDR2 YENEEA. V lost 5 bases and J lost 5, with 13 bases in between. The CDR3 has 13 residues. CDR3 DNA sequence: TGTGCCAGCAGCATAAGGGGCTTCGACGAGCAGTACTTC. Its translation: CASSIRGFDEQYF. The full variable domain, rest sourced from reference TRBV11-3 and TRBJ2-7, is EAGVVQSPRYKIIEKKQPVAFWCNPISGHNTLYWYLQNLGQGPELLIRYENEEAVDDSQLPKDRFSAERLKGVDSTLKIQPAELGDSAVYLCASSIRGFDEQYFGPGTRLTVT.

Here the CDR3 reads CASSLEGHPGYTF. The CDR3 region has the DNA TGTGCCAGCAGTTTGGAGGGACACCCCGGCTACACCTTC. The chain joins TRBV6-6 to TRBJ1-2; possibly TRBD1 for D (6 bases). The germline V gene encodes CDR1 MNHNY and CDR2 SVGAGI (reference sequence). Trimming stripped 4 bases from V and 8 bases from J, with 14 bases between. This CDR3 is 13 amino acids long.

The V gene is TRBV6-1, the J gene TRBJ2-7; D remains unclear. The CDR3 is 12 amino acids. Germline V gene data show CDR1 as MNHNS and CDR2 as SASEGT. The ends were cut back, 3 bases at V and 7 bases at J, with 10 bases in the middle. The CDR3 reads CASSDGSREQYF. The CDR3 nucleotides are TGTGCCAGCAGTGATGGTAGCCGGGAGCAGTACTTC.

This clone was seen once. The V gene is TRBV7-2, the J gene TRBJ1-2, with 8 bases that match TRBD1. This CDR3 region has 15 residues. V lost 5 bases, J lost 4 bases, and 9 bases stayed unmatched. The germline V gene has CDR1 SGHTA and CDR2 FQGNSA. The CDR3 region is CASSPGATGVYGYTF. Here the CDR3 DNA reads TGTGCCAGCAGCCCAGGGGCGACAGGGGTCTATGGCTACACCTTC.

The rearrangement uses TRBV14 and TRBJ2-3; 8 bases are shared with TRBD2. CDR1 SGHDN and CDR2 FVKESK come from the germline V gene. The J segment lost 4 bases and the V segment lost 0 bases, leaving 3 bases of the junction unmatched. This CDR3 comprises 15 residues. In DNA, the CDR3 is TGTGCCAGCAGCCAAGATGACGGGGGGGCAGATACGCAGTATTTT. This codes for CASSQDDGGADTQYF.

This clone showed up just a few times. This chain joins TRBV5-8 and TRBJ2-1; 8 bases map to TRBD2. There are 17 residues in the CDR3. V shed 4 bases and J 0 bases; nucleotides not matched to a gene: 9. Germline values: CDR1 SGHTS, CDR2 YDEGEE. CDR3 amino acids: CASSDRLAPSSYNEQFF. CDR3 bases: TGTGCCAGCAGCGACAGACTAGCGCCGAGCTCCTACAATGAGCAGTTCTTC.

This clone appeared once. V is TRBV18 and J is TRBJ2-1; 8 bases are shared with TRBD1. V was clipped by 4 bases and J by 5 bases; unmatched bases: 7. Germline-derived CDR1 and CDR2 are KGHSH and LQKENI. The CDR3 extends over 15 amino acids. CDR3 DNA sequence: TGTGCCAGCTCACAAGGGACAGGTTTCAACAATGAGCAGTTCTTC. This encodes CASSQGTGFNNEQFF.